This TCR beta chain is drawn from a study of CD8+CD57+ T cells in acquired aplastic anemia. Study results and limitations: Controls and patients did not differ significantly in CD8+ Simpson's diversity.

For sequencing, patients were chosen who had shown expansion of CD8+CD57+ cells by flow cytometry. All participating patients were living with severe acquired aplastic anemia. CDR1 and CDR2 from the germline V gene are ENHRY and SYGVKD. V lost 8 bases and J lost 2, with 12 bases in between. This CDR3 is built from 13 residues. Profiling of TCR beta VDJ combinations and CDR3 sequences used genomic DNA as template. MiXCR was run by TCRdb on the reads, yielding one entry per CDR3 protein. The data hold a few hundred thousand distinct CDR3 sequences, with 25% to 40% observed a single time. A word on this clonotype: The antigen is undetermined.

Sequencing was carried out using sorted CD4+, CD8+, or CD8+CD57+ T cells (not recorded which) from PBMCs. The rearrangement links TRBV10-3 to TRBJ2-5, with TRBD1 as a possible D gene (6 bases). The TCR was taken from a human donor with aplastic anemia. The CDR3 region is CAIGRQDQETQYF. The CDR3, as DNA: TGTGCCATCGGTCGACAGGATCAAGAGACCCAGTACTTC.